What follows describes a single TCR beta chain. There is no known antigen for this receptor. No quality values exist for individual bases; no much larger clone is one base distant. The data were taken from a study of blood T cell repertoires in COVID-19 (TCRdb year 2020). Regarding the study in general: Samples from collaborators originated in the United States, Italy and Spain and spanned both the acute and convalescent phases of COVID-19. Where available, HLA class I and class II types were obtained from metadata supplied by the sample provider rather than from assay-based typing. The prospective study material was composed of cDNA or gDNA derived from T cells, B-cell-depleted T cells, or PBMCs. The samples were drawn from the first 160 participants of the ongoing ImmuneRACE study and from some 1,300 subjects provided by 6 global collaborators. Subjects who had been exposed to COVID-19, were actively infected with it, or had recovered from it provided the deeply sampled blood TCRbeta repertoires that made up the dataset. The repertoires were made available in a free public database intended to serve as a resource for research on the immune response to SARS-CoV-2. The sample metadata nearly always contained a de-identified subject ID, COVID-19 status, age in years and sex.

Relative to germline, V is 8 bases shorter and J is 1 base shorter, with 14 bases between their ends. CDR1 and CDR2 are drawn from the germline V gene: SNHLY, FYNNEI. The CDR3 numbers 15 residues from cysteine through phenylalanine. Left in the record is the CDR3 DNA by itself, 45 bases read in frame from the first base. At one collaborating source in Seattle, patients were enrolled during active infection and were followed longitudinally through the course of disease. Collaborating institutions collected whole blood in K2EDTA tubes following their own protocols. For TCRbeta analysis, collaborators shipped samples in one of three forms: frozen whole blood, isolated PBMCs, or DNA extracted from either of those sample types. The immunoSEQ Assay, a bias-controlled multiplex PCR, was used to amplify TCRbeta CDR3 regions from genomic DNA. Processing in the source paper ran as follows. Nucleated cell counts per sample were estimated from amplification of reference gene primers within the assay. To quantify the absolute abundance of each unique TCRbeta CDR3 rearrangement, sequence reads were collapsed and filtered. For each sample, productive Simpson clonality was calculated by taking the square root of Simpson's diversity index across productive rearrangements. What TCRdb holds here is the immuneACCESS table cut down to in-frame rearrangements. Part of the clones is not present; checked against another copy, under half of the missing clones reflect an unresolved V gene, and the others are unexplained. V and J calls and clone size are given by that table; D and trimming were obtained from the DNA. The sample has about 200,000 clones on record, 85% of them singletons. The ten top clones hold 0.95% of the sample.

Overall results and qualifications from the work: The quantity of clinical and demographic metadata differed by source and by participant and was supplied without curation.

The chain employs TRBV2 and TRBJ1-4, with the identity of the D gene unclear. This sequence originates from a man in his sixties with COVID-19, enrolled during active disease. The sample consisted of peripheral blood. The CDR3 region reads CASSVRPGTNEKLFF. Read as DNA, the sequence is TGTGCCAGCTCGGTGAGACCGGGAACTAATGAAAAACTGTTTTTT.